These T cell receptor beta chains were read from a single sample in a study of blood T cell repertoires in COVID-19. The repertoire was sequenced with immunoSEQ multiplex PCR; TCRdb's copy has only in-frame clones and lacks some. The sample has 260,000 or so clones, 87% seen once. Sequencing used PBMCs or T cells enriched from blood (not recorded which). The receptor set was obtained from a woman aged 25-40 years with acute COVID-19. Both conserved end residues are part of each CDR3. The D gene is left open where the match is weak. Expanded clones are given a class, and other clones once, few, many or no size at all.

d_call	v_call	clone_size	j_call	cdr3_nt	cdr3_aa
.	TRBV6-5	.	TRBJ2-1	TGTGCCAGTAAGCGGAGGTGGGATCTTAATGAGCAGTTCTTC	CASKRRWDLNEQFF
.	TRBV5-6	.	TRBJ1-3	TGTGCCAGCTCGGGGTTAGGTGGAAACACCATATATTTT	CASSGLGGNTIYF
TRBD2	TRBV7-9	.	TRBJ2-7	TGTGCCAGCAGCTACCTCTCCGGCGGGGGCTCCTACGAGCAGTACTTC	CASSYLSGGGSYEQYF
.	TRBV5-4	.	TRBJ2-2	TGTGCCAGCAGCATACAGGGAATCTCCGGGGAGCTGTTTTTT	CASSIQGISGELFF
TRBD1	TRBV11-2	.	TRBJ2-2	TGTGCCAGCAGCTTATGGGACAGGAACACCGGGGAGCTGTTTTTT	CASSLWDRNTGELFF
.	TRBV7-9	once	TRBJ1-1	TGTGCCAGCAGCTTAGCACCAATGGAGGACAGTGAAGCTTTCTTT	CASSLAPMEDSEAFF
TRBD2	TRBV18	.	TRBJ2-1	TGTGCCAGCTCACCGCCAGTTGCTAGCGGGGGGAAAAGCTCCTACAATGAGCAGTTCTTC	CASSPPVASGGKSSYNEQFF
.	TRBV6-5	.	TRBJ2-3	TGTGCCAGCAGTTACGAGGGTTCCGGGTTCGCAGATACGCAGTATTTT	CASSYEGSGFADTQYF
.	TRBV7-9	.	TRBJ2-1	TGTGCCAGCAGCTCCGCCAGGGCTAGTCCCTCCTACAATGAGCAGTTCTTC	CASSSARASPSYNEQFF
TRBD2	TRBV6-6	once	TRBJ2-3	TGTGCCAGCAGGAAGCGGGGGAGAGACCCTGATACGCAGTATTTT	CASRKRGRDPDTQYF
.	TRBV27	.	TRBJ2-2	TGTGCCAGCAGTTTAAATGCCGGACGGACTAACACCGGGGAGCTGTTTTTT	CASSLNAGRTNTGELFF
TRBD2	TRBV7-9	.	TRBJ2-7	TGTGCCACCGGGACTAGCGGATTCTACGAGCAGTACTTC	CATGTSGFYEQYF
TRBD1	TRBV6-5	.	TRBJ1-2	TGTGCCAGCAGTTCTCGTGACAGGGGGAGTGACTACACCTTC	CASSSRDRGSDYTF
.	TRBV3-1/TRBV3-2	few	TRBJ1-2	TGTGCCAGCAGCCCCCAGGGACACAGCTATGGCTACACCTTC	CASSPQGHSYGYTF
TRBD1	TRBV5-1	.	TRBJ2-7	TGCGCCAGCAACCTAGGACAGGAAATCGGCGAGCAGTACTTC	CASNLGQEIGEQYF
.	TRBV5-1	.	TRBJ1-1	TGCGCCAGCAGCTTGGGTTCGGGAGTGAACACTGAAGCTTTCTTT	CASSLGSGVNTEAFF
.	TRBV2	.	TRBJ1-5	TGTGCCAGCAGTGTCGCAGGCGAACCCCAGCATTTT	CASSVAGEPQHF
.	TRBV19	.	TRBJ1-3	TGTGCCAGTAGTATATCGGACAGTGCTGGAAACACCATATATTTT	CASSISDSAGNTIYF
.	TRBV30	.	TRBJ1-6	TGTGCCTTGATGATCAGCTCCTATAATTCACCCCTCCACTTT	CALMISSYNSPLHF
TRBD1	TRBV5-5	.	TRBJ1-1	TGTGCCAGCAGCTTGTATGACAGGGTTCAGGCTTTCTTT	CASSLYDRVQAFF
.	TRBV5-4	once	TRBJ2-1	TGTGCCAGCAGCTTGGATGGGGGCTGGAGTGAGCAGTTCTTC	CASSLDGGWSEQFF
TRBD1	TRBV27	.	TRBJ2-1	TGTGCCAGCAGTTTATCCGGACAGGGGCCCTACAATGAGCAGTTCTTC	CASSLSGQGPYNEQFF
.	TRBV7-9	.	TRBJ1-1	TGTGCCAGCAGCACCCCGGACAAGGGGACTGAAGCTTTCTTT	CASSTPDKGTEAFF
TRBD1	TRBV5-1	.	TRBJ2-2	TGCGCCAGCAGTCCCTATGCAGGGGGAATAGGCGGGGAGCTGTTTTTT	CASSPYAGGIGGELFF
.	TRBV19	few	TRBJ1-5	TGTGCCAGTAGTATAAGCCCCCAGGCCCAGCATTTT	CASSISPQAQHF
.	TRBV6-6	.	TRBJ1-1	TGTGCCAGCAGTCTACAGGGTCGCACAGCTTTCTTT	CASSLQGRTAFF
.	TRBV5-1	.	TRBJ1-1	TGCGCCAGCAGCTTGGCGGGAGGGGAAGGGAACACTGAAGCTTTCTTT	CASSLAGGEGNTEAFF
.	TRBV11-2	.	TRBJ2-3	TGTGCCAGCAGCTACCGACTATCGGGCACAGATACGCAGTATTTT	CASSYRLSGTDTQYF
TRBD2	TRBV10-1	.	TRBJ2-1	TGCGCCAGCAGTAGCGGGGGCTCCTACAATGAGCAGTTCTTC	CASSSGGSYNEQFF
.	TRBV5-1	.	TRBJ2-3	TGCGCCAGCAGCTTCCGACTGACAGGGACTAGCACAGATACGCAGTATTTT	CASSFRLTGTSTDTQYF
TRBD1	TRBV13	.	TRBJ1-3	TGTGCCAGCAGCTTCGGGGGACAGGGGGCGCCCGGAAACACCATATATTTT	CASSFGGQGAPGNTIYF
.	TRBV11-2	.	TRBJ2-2	TGTGCCACCGGCCCGGTGAGAGGGCACACCGGGGAGCTGTTTTTT	CATGPVRGHTGELFF
.	TRBV5-8	.	TRBJ1-2	TGTGCCAGCAGCCCAGAAGTCGACAGGCCCAGGGGTGGCTACACCTTC	CASSPEVDRPRGGYTF
.	TRBV11-1	.	TRBJ2-2	TGTGCCAGCAGCTTCTCTTCGAAACCCAGGGCCGGGGAGCTGTTTTTT	CASSFSSKPRAGELFF
TRBD2	TRBV6-2/TRBV6-3	.	TRBJ2-3	TGTGCCAGCAGTCCGATACCGGGACTAGCGGAAGGAGCAGATACGCAGTATTTT	CASSPIPGLAEGADTQYF
.	TRBV30	.	TRBJ1-3	TGTGCCTGGCAGACTGATCCTGGAAACACCATATATTTT	CAWQTDPGNTIYF
.	TRBV7-9	.	TRBJ1-4	TGTGCCAGCAGCTTTCCGGCAACTAATGAAAAACTGTTTTTT	CASSFPATNEKLFF